This TCR beta chain was captured in a study of shared clonotypes between healthy human individuals. Using approximately 200 ng DNA, around 30,000 T cell genomes, the sorted-subset replicate PCRs were run. Libraries were prepared by immunoSEQ multiplex PCR; TCRdb keeps only in-frame clonotypes and omits some of them. Counted here are roughly 2,500,000 clones, 93% occurring once; the ten biggest clones make up about 0.34%. The study's findings and limits: Clonotype sharing among the donors was expected to vary with sequencing depth.

This clone was detected only a few times. Its target is not known. V lost 1 base and J lost 5, with 7 bases in between. Germline lookup yields CDR1 SGHNT and CDR2 YYREEE (reference sequence). The CDR3 spans 12 residues. Healthy HIV-negative adults with no recent acute infections or vaccinations were recruited as donors. The specimen sequenced was naive CD4+ T cells from PBMCs. Described subset: CD45RA+ positively selected. J is TRBJ2-7 and V is TRBV5-4; D call uncertain. The sequence derives from a man aged 18 to 30 in good health. Some clones in this sample may be carry-over from other donors' samples. The CDR3: CASSLFAHEQYF. The CDR3 nucleotides are TGTGCCAGCAGCTTGTTTGCCCACGAGCAGTACTTC.